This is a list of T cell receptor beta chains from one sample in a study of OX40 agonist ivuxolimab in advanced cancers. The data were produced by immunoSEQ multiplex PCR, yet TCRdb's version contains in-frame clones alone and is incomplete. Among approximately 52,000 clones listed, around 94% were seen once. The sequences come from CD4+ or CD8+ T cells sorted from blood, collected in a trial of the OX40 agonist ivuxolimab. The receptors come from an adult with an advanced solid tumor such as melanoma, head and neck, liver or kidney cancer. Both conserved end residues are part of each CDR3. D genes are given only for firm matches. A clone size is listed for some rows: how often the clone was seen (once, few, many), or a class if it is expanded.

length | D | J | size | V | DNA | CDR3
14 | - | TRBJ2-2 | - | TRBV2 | TGTGCCAGCAAGATCATTGATTACACCGGGGAGCTGTTTTTT | CASKIIDYTGELFF
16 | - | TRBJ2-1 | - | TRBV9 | TGTGCCAGCAGCCCCGTCGGACCGAGCTCCTACAATGAGCAGTTCTTC | CASSPVGPSSYNEQFF
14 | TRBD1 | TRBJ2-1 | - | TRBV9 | TGTGCCAGCAGCGCCGGACAGGGTAACAATGAGCAGTTCTTC | CASSAGQGNNEQFF
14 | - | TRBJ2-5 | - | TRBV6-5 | TGTGCCAGCAGTCTCGTTGGGGGGCGAGAGACCCAGTACTTC | CASSLVGGRETQYF
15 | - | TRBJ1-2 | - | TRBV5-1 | TGCGCCAGCAGCCCGGACGGGATTGGGCTGGGTGGCTACACCTTC | CASSPDGIGLGGYTF
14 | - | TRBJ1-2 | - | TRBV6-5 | TGTGCCAGCAGGGAACCCGGGACGGCCTATGGCTACACCTTC | CASREPGTAYGYTF
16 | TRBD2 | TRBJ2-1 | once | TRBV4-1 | TGCGCCAGCAGCCAAAGGTTTGGCGGGAGGGATAATGAGCAGTTCTTC | CASSQRFGGRDNEQFF
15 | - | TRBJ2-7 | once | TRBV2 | TGTGCCAGCAGGGCAGGGCCGGCCCCAACCTACGAGCAGTACTTC | CASRAGPAPTYEQYF
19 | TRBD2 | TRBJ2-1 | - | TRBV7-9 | TGTGCCAGCAGCCCAGCCACGACTAGCGGTCCAAACTATTCGAATGAGCAGTTCTTC | CASSPATTSGPNYSNEQFF
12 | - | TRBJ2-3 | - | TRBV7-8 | TGTGCCAGCAGCCCCGGTCGAGATACGCAGTATTTT | CASSPGRDTQYF
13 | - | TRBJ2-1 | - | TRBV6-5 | TGTGCCAGCAGTTACTCGGCCGGTGGTGAGCAGTTCTTC | CASSYSAGGEQFF
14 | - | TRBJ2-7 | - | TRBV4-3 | TGCGCCAGCAGCCAAGAACTAGCCAGTTACGAGCAGTACTTC | CASSQELASYEQYF
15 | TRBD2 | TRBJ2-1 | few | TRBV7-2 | TGTGCCAGCAAGAACGGGCTAGCGGGTTACAATGAGCAGTTCTTC | CASKNGLAGYNEQFF
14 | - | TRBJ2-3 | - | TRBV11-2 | TGTGCCAGCAGCTTCCTAGGGTCGAGAGATACGCAGTATTTT | CASSFLGSRDTQYF
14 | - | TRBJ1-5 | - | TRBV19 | TGTGCCAGTACCGATGGGGCAATTAATCAGCCCCAGCATTTT | CASTDGAINQPQHF
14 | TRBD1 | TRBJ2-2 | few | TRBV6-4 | TGTGCCAGCAGGGGACAGGGGGCTACCGGGGAGCTGTTTTTT | CASRGQGATGELFF
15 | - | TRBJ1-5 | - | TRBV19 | TGTGCCAGTATGCTGAGGGGGGGAAGCAATCAGCCCCAGCATTTT | CASMLRGGSNQPQHF
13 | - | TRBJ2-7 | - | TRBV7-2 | TGTGCCAGCAGCCTTGACCCTGCCTACGAGCAGTACTTC | CASSLDPAYEQYF
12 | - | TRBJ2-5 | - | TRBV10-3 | TGTGCCATCAGTGAGTCGACGGAGACCCAGTACTTC | CAISESTETQYF
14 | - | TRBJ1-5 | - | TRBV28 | TGTGCCAGCGCCGACGCAGGAGGTTATCAGCCCCAGCATTTT | CASADAGGYQPQHF
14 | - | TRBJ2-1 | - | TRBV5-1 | TGCGCCAGCAGCTTGTTTTCCGGGTACAATGAGCAGTTCTTC | CASSLFSGYNEQFF
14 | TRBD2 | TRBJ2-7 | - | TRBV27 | TGTGCCAGCAGTTTCGGGGGGGGAAATTACGAGCAGTACTTC | CASSFGGGNYEQYF
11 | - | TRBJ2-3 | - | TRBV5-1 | TGCGCCAGCAGCTTCGGAGATACGCAGTATTTT | CASSFGDTQYF
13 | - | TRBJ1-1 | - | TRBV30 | TGTGCCTGGAGTTCGGGAATGAACACTGAAGCTTTCTTT | CAWSSGMNTEAFF
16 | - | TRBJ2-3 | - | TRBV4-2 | TGTGCCAGCAGCCAAGACCTCGGCAGGGGGGCAGATACGCAGTATTTT | CASSQDLGRGADTQYF
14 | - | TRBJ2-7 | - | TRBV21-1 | TGTGCCAGCAGCTCGAACCCGCGGTTCTACGAGCAGTACTTC | CASSSNPRFYEQYF
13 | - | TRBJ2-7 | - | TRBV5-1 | TGCGCCAGCAGCATACAGGGTACCTACGAGCAGTACTTC | CASSIQGTYEQYF
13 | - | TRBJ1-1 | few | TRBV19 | TGTGCCAGTAGTACGGCCTTGACCACTGAAGCTTTCTTT | CASSTALTTEAFF
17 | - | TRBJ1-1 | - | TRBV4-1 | TGCGCCAGCAGCCAAGATCGTCTGGGGGCCGCGGACACTGAAGCTTTCTTT | CASSQDRLGAADTEAFF